These T cell receptor beta chains were read from a single sample in a study of blood T cell repertoires in COVID-19. Using immunoSEQ multiplex PCR, the repertoire was profiled, and TCRdb retains in-frame clones only, with some absent. The table shows some 150,000 clones, with around 81% occurring only once. The sample consisted of peripheral blood. The receptors stem from a human donor with acute or convalescent COVID-19. The donor label of this sample is uncertain. The CDR3 runs from the conserved cysteine through the conserved F or W. D genes are given only for firm matches. Only part of the rows carry a size: once, few, many, or a class if the clone is expanded.

clone_size d_call j_call v_call cdr3_aa cdr3_nt
. TRBD1 TRBJ2-2 TRBV10-3 CAISPWGQVNTGELFF TGTGCCATCAGTCCTTGGGGACAGGTGAACACCGGGGAGCTGTTTTTT
. TRBD1 TRBJ2-7 TRBV5-5 CASGPETGVAYEQYF TGTGCCAGCGGTCCCGAGACAGGGGTGGCCTACGAGCAGTACTTC
. TRBD2 TRBJ2-3 TRBV9 CASRPFSGGRDTQYF TGTGCCAGCAGGCCCTTTAGCGGGGGAAGAGATACGCAGTATTTT
few . TRBJ2-1 TRBV7-9 CASSPSGRLWNEQFF TGTGCCAGCAGCCCCAGCGGGCGGCTTTGGAATGAGCAGTTCTTC
once TRBD1 TRBJ1-2 TRBV3-1/TRBV3-2 CASSPGQGIGGYTF TGTGCCAGCAGCCCGGGACAGGGGATCGGTGGCTACACCTTC
. . TRBJ2-1 TRBV9 CASSAEHRGNEQFF TGTGCCAGCAGCGCCGAGCACCGCGGAAATGAGCAGTTCTTC
. . TRBJ2-1 TRBV7-2 CASSLELGVFNEQFF TGTGCCAGCAGCTTAGAGCTAGGGGTATTCAATGAGCAGTTCTTC
once . TRBJ1-5 TRBV4-2 CASSQESSYSNQPQHF TGTGCCAGCAGCCAAGAATCCAGTTATAGCAATCAGCCCCAGCATTTT
few . TRBJ1-4 TRBV18 CASSRLNEKLFF TGTGCCAGCTCGCGGCTTAATGAAAAACTGTTTTTT
. TRBD2 TRBJ2-3 TRBV28 CASSFPGAGADTQYF TGTGCCAGCAGTTTCCCCGGGGCGGGAGCAGATACGCAGTATTTT
. TRBD1 TRBJ1-4 TRBV18 CASSGGQAPNEKLFF TGTGCCAGCTCAGGCGGACAGGCACCTAATGAAAAACTGTTTTTT
. TRBD1 TRBJ2-2 TRBV9 CASSATGFKTGELFF TGTGCCAGCAGCGCGACAGGGTTTAAGACCGGGGAGCTGTTTTTT
. . TRBJ1-2 TRBV2 CASSEQLKFYGYTF TGTGCCAGCAGTGAACAGTTGAAGTTCTATGGCTACACCTTC
. . TRBJ2-5 TRBV7-3 CASSESGLLAETQYF TGTGCCAGCAGCGAGTCGGGACTTTTAGCGGAGACCCAGTACTTC
. . TRBJ1-1 TRBV27 CASSLDQGKTEAFF TGTGCCAGCAGTTTAGACCAGGGAAAGACTGAAGCTTTCTTT
. TRBD1 TRBJ1-1 TRBV2 CASSDAEAGGPYRAFF TGTGCCAGCAGTGACGCGGAGGCAGGGGGCCCTTACCGAGCTTTCTTT
. TRBD1 TRBJ2-2 TRBV29-1 CSGTGTGGTGELFF TGCAGCGGTACCGGGACAGGGGGCACCGGGGAGCTGTTTTTT
. TRBD1 TRBJ1-1 TRBV6-6 CASSSRGLSEAFF TGTGCCAGCAGTTCCAGGGGGCTCAGTGAAGCTTTCTTT
. . TRBJ1-2 TRBV28 CASSLLGNYGYTF TGTGCCAGCAGTTTACTAGGAAACTATGGCTACACCTTC
. . TRBJ1-1 TRBV9 CASSHFAGTQNTEAFF TGTGCCAGCAGCCACTTTGCGGGGACGCAGAACACTGAAGCTTTCTTT
few TRBD1 TRBJ2-3 TRBV5-5 CASSPGQGTDTQYF TGTGCCAGCAGCCCGGGACAGGGCACAGATACGCAGTATTTT
. . TRBJ1-5 TRBV6-4 CASKKVFRNQPQHF TGTGCCAGCAAAAAAGTTTTCAGAAATCAGCCCCAGCATTTT
. . TRBJ1-5 TRBV2 CASSVGRSNQPQHF TGTGCCAGCAGTGTAGGGAGGAGCAATCAGCCCCAGCATTTT
. . TRBJ1-2 TRBV2 CASSPATRVGYTF TGTGCCAGCAGCCCAGCCACCCGGGTTGGCTACACCTTC
once . TRBJ2-3 TRBV30 CAWTSSTDTQYF TGTGCCTGGACGAGCAGCACAGATACGCAGTATTTT
. . TRBJ2-3 TRBV9 CASSVEGGLGDTQYF TGTGCCAGCAGCGTAGAAGGGGGTTTGGGAGATACGCAGTATTTT
. TRBD1 TRBJ1-1 TRBV7-9 CASRGGGLDTEAFF TGTGCCAGCAGAGGGGGCGGGTTGGACACTGAAGCTTTCTTT
. . TRBJ2-3 TRBV24-1 CATSDRVGITDTQYF TGTGCCACCAGTGACCGAGTTGGTATCACAGATACGCAGTATTTT
. TRBD1 TRBJ1-1 TRBV6-1 CASSEEDRGDTEAFF TGTGCCAGCAGTGAAGAAGACAGGGGCGACACTGAAGCTTTCTTT
. . TRBJ1-1 TRBV5-1 CASSSRQTSNTEAFF TGCGCCAGCAGCTCAAGACAGACTTCGAACACTGAAGCTTTCTTT
. TRBD1 TRBJ1-2 TRBV6-5 CASYRDRDFRRYTF TGTGCCAGTTACCGGGACAGGGACTTCCGTCGCTACACCTTC
. . TRBJ1-1 TRBV11-3 CASSPGPSGGEAFF TGTGCCAGCAGCCCAGGACCGTCCGGGGGTGAAGCTTTCTTT
once . TRBJ1-1 TRBV7-9 CASTPNRGTEAFF TGTGCCAGCACCCCGAATAGGGGCACTGAAGCTTTCTTT
. . TRBJ1-2 TRBV29-1 CSVGGQSHNYGYTF TGCAGCGTTGGGGGGCAGAGTCATAACTATGGCTACACCTTC
. . TRBJ1-6 TRBV2 CASSGEAVVPPLHF TGTGCCAGCAGCGGTGAGGCGGTCGTGCCACCCCTCCACTTT
. TRBD2 TRBJ2-1 TRBV3-1/TRBV3-2 CASLLTSGGSNEQFF TGTGCCAGCTTGCTGACTAGCGGGGGGTCAAATGAGCAGTTCTTC
few TRBD1 TRBJ1-3 TRBV4-1 CASSQSMGQADYSGNTIYF TGCGCCAGCAGCCAAAGTATGGGACAGGCCGATTACTCTGGAAACACCATATATTTT
. . TRBJ1-2 TRBV7-9 CASSLDGQGGYTF TGTGCCAGCAGCTTAGACGGGCAGGGCGGCTACACCTTC
. . TRBJ1-3 TRBV3-1/TRBV3-2 CASSARTVLSGNTIYF TGTGCCAGCAGCGCCCGGACAGTCCTCTCTGGAAACACCATATATTTT
. TRBD1 TRBJ1-4 TRBV7-9 CASSSRDRREKLFF TGTGCCAGCAGTTCCCGGGACAGACGGGAAAAACTGTTTTTT
. . TRBJ2-1 TRBV4-2 CASSQDGAHEQFF TGTGCCAGCAGCCAAGACGGAGCCCATGAGCAGTTCTTC
. . TRBJ1-2 TRBV29-1 CSVRPGGYEGYTF TGCAGCGTAAGACCGGGAGGGTATGAGGGCTACACCTTC
. TRBD1 TRBJ2-5 TRBV11-1 CASSLAVGGGETQYF TGTGCCAGCAGCTTAGCGGTAGGGGGCGGAGAGACCCAGTACTTC
. . TRBJ1-4 TRBV19 CASKRGYNEKLFF TGTGCCAGTAAGAGGGGGTATAATGAAAAACTGTTTTTT
. . TRBJ2-1 TRBV27 CASSLIGSSYNEQFF TGTGCCAGCAGTTTAATAGGGAGCTCCTACAATGAGCAGTTCTTC
. . TRBJ2-3 TRBV7-9 CASPSGEGTDTQYF TGTGCCAGCCCCTCGGGGGAGGGCACAGATACGCAGTATTTT
. . TRBJ2-2 TRBV2 CASSRRAGELFF TGTGCCAGCAGTCGGAGGGCCGGGGAGCTGTTTTTT
. TRBD1 TRBJ1-2 TRBV11-2 CASSPQGEEDGYTF TGTGCCAGCAGCCCTCAGGGGGAGGAAGATGGCTACACCTTC
. . TRBJ1-3 TRBV18 CASSPRQAHSGNTIYF TGTGCCAGCTCACCACGGCAGGCCCACTCTGGAAACACCATATATTTT
few . TRBJ2-7 TRBV9 CASSVGATSYEQYF TGTGCCAGCAGCGTAGGAGCTACCTCCTACGAGCAGTACTTC
. . TRBJ1-4 TRBV18 CASSPSLVEKLFF TGTGCCAGCTCACCCTCTCTAGTGGAAAAACTGTTTTTT
. . TRBJ2-2 TRBV9 CASSPQTRGGGELFF TGTGCCAGCAGCCCCCAGACTAGGGGGGGCGGGGAGCTGTTTTTT
few TRBD1 TRBJ2-2 TRBV30 CAWDRDGTGELFF TGTGCCTGGGACAGGGACGGGACCGGGGAGCTGTTTTTT
. . TRBJ1-2 TRBV5-4 CASSPDQGLYGYTF TGTGCCAGCAGCCCTGATCAAGGACTGTATGGCTACACCTTC
. . TRBJ1-1 TRBV7-9 CASSLAGPNTEAFF TGTGCCAGCAGCTTAGCTGGCCCGAACACTGAAGCTTTCTTT
few TRBD2 TRBJ2-1 TRBV7-9 CASSLQASGENEQFF TGTGCCAGCAGCTTACAGGCTAGCGGAGAGAATGAGCAGTTCTTC
. . TRBJ1-6 TRBV5-1 CASSLVATSQMGNSPLHF TGCGCCAGCAGCTTGGTAGCGACAAGCCAGATGGGTAATTCACCCCTCCACTTT